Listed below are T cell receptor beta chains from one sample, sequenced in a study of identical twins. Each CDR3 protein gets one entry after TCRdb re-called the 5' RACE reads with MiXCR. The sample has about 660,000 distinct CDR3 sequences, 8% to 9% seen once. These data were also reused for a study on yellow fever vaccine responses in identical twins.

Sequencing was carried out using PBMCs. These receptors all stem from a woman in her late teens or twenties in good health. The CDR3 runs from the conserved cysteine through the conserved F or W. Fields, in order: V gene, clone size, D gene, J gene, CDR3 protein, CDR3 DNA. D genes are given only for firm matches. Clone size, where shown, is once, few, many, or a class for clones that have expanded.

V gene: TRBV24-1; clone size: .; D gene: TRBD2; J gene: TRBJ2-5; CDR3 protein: CATSDRGTSGTQETQYF; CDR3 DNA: TGTGCCACCAGTGATCGAGGGACTAGCGGGACGCAAGAGACCCAGTACTTC
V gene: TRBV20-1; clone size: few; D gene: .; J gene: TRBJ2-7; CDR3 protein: CSARGTIYEQYF; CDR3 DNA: TGCAGTGCTAGGGGGACAATCTACGAGCAGTACTTC
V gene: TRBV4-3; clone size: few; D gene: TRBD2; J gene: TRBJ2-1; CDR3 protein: CASSQDPESGSLNEQFF; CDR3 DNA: TGCGCCAGCAGCCAAGATCCGGAAAGCGGGAGCTTAAATGAGCAGTTCTTC
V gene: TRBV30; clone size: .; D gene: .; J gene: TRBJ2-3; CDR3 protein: CAWSVQGGTDTQYF; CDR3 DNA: TGTGCCTGGAGTGTACAGGGTGGAACAGATACGCAGTATTTT
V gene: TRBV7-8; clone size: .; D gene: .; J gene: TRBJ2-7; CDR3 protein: CASTLPGPYEQYF; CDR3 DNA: TGTGCCAGCACCTTACCGGGTCCATACGAGCAGTACTTC
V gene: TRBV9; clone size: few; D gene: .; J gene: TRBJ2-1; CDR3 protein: CASSVDWGMINEQFF; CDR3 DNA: TGTGCCAGCAGCGTAGATTGGGGGATGATCAATGAGCAGTTCTTC
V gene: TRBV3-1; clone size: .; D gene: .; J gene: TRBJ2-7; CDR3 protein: CASSRAYYEQYF; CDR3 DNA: TGTGCCAGCAGCAGGGCCTACTACGAGCAGTACTTC
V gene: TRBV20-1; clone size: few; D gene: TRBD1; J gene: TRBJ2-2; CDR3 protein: CSASNLKLGQRNTGELFF; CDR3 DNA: TGCAGTGCTAGTAACCTTAAGTTGGGACAGAGAAACACCGGGGAGCTGTTTTTT
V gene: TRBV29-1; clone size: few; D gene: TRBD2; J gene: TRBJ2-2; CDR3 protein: CSGTSGGAGELFF; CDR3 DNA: TGCAGCGGGACTAGCGGGGGGGCCGGGGAGCTGTTTTTT
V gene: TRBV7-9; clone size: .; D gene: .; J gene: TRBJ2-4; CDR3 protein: CASSPRTEKNIQYF; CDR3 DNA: TGTGCCAGCAGCCCCCGGACAGAGAAAAACATTCAGTACTTC
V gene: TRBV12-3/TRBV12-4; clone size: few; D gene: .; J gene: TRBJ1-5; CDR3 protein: CASHPGRVPKGVSNQPQHF; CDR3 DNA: TGTGCCAGTCACCCGGGGCGGGTACCAAAGGGGGTAAGCAATCAGCCCCAGCATTTT
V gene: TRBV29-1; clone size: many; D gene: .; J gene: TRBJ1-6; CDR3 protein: CSVGSTDNSPLHF; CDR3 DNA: TGCAGCGTTGGGTCGACAGATAATTCACCCCTCCACTTT
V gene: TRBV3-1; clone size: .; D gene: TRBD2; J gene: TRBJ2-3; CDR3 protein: CASSQDPAGGADTQYF; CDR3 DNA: TGTGCCAGCAGCCAAGACCCAGCGGGGGGGGCAGATACGCAGTATTTT
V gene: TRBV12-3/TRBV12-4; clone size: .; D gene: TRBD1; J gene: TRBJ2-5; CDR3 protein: CASRLMGQGQETQYF; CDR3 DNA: TGTGCCAGCAGACTGATGGGACAGGGACAAGAGACCCAGTACTTC
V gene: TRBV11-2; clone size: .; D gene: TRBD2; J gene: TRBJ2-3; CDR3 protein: CASSFSGLAGGPGTDTQYF; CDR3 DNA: TGTGCCAGCAGCTTTTCGGGACTAGCGGGGGGGCCTGGCACAGATACGCAGTATTTT
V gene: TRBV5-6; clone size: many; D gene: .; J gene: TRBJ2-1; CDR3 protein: CASSLVVGEDNEQFF; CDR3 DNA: TGTGCCAGCAGCTTGGTTGTGGGAGAGGACAATGAGCAGTTCTTC
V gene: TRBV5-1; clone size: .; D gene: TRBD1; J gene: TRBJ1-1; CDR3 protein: CASSPETGVRFGTEAFF; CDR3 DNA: TGCGCCAGCAGCCCAGAAACAGGGGTTCGTTTTGGCACTGAAGCTTTCTTT
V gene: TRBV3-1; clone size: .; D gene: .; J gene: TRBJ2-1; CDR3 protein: CASSQVQGENEQFF; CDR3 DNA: TGTGCCAGCAGCCAAGTACAGGGTGAGAATGAGCAGTTCTTC
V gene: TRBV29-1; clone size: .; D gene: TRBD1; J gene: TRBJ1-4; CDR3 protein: CSAYRGQGEKLFF; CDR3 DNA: TGCAGCGCATACAGGGGGCAAGGTGAAAAACTGTTTTTT
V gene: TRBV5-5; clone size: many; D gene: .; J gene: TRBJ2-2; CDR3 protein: CASSLRHFTGELFF; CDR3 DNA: TGTGCCAGCAGCTTACGTCACTTCACCGGGGAGCTGTTTTTT
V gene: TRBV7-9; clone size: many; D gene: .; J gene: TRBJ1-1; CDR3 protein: CASSLETVEAFF; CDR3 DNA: TGTGCCAGCAGCTTAGAAACAGTTGAAGCTTTCTTT
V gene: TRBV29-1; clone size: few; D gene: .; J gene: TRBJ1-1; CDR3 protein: CSVEDAGGNTEAFF; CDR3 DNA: TGCAGCGTTGAAGATGCCGGAGGGAACACTGAAGCTTTCTTT
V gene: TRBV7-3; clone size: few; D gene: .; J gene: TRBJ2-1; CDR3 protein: CASSSRLGSYNEQFF; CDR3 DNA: TGTGCCAGCAGCTCCCGTTTGGGCTCCTACAATGAGCAGTTCTTC
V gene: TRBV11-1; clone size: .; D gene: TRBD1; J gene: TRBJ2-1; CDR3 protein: CASSDALTWDRLDEQFF; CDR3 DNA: TGTGCCAGCAGCGATGCCCTAACTTGGGACAGACTCGATGAGCAGTTCTTC
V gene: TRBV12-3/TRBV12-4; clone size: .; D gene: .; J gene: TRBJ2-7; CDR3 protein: CASSLLGWLEQYF; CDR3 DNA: TGTGCCAGCAGTTTGTTAGGGTGGCTCGAGCAGTACTTC